These T cell receptor beta chains were read from a single sample in a study of cytomegalovirus exposure and HLA in healthy donors. Only in-frame clones appear in the TCRdb table, and some are missing; sequencing was by immunoSEQ multiplex PCR. The table has more than 150,000 clones, 65% to 80% seen once. The sequencing input was PBMCs. The receptors come from a woman aged 30 to 39 in good health and CMV-seropositive. CDR3s include the opening cysteine and the closing phenylalanine or tryptophan. The D gene is left open where the match is weak. Size is omitted from some rows. Given values are once, few, many or a class for expanded clones.

J: TRBJ2-1; V: TRBV5-1; size: NA; D: NA; length: 16; CDR3: CASSPAAQGASNEQFF; DNA: TGCGCCAGCAGCCCGGCCGCGCAGGGCGCCTCTAATGAGCAGTTCTTC
J: TRBJ2-5; V: TRBV11-2; size: NA; D: NA; length: 15; CDR3: CASRSGLIEGETQYF; DNA: TGTGCCAGCAGATCGGGACTCATAGAGGGAGAGACCCAGTACTTC
J: TRBJ1-2; V: TRBV28; size: NA; D: TRBD1; length: 16; CDR3: CASRSHGTGSSYGYTF; DNA: TGTGCCAGCAGATCTCACGGGACAGGGAGTAGCTATGGCTACACCTTC
J: TRBJ2-5; V: TRBV2; size: NA; D: NA; length: 13; CDR3: CASQPGLLQAQYF; DNA: TGTGCCAGCCAGCCAGGACTCCTCCAAGCCCAGTACTTC
J: TRBJ2-7; V: TRBV9; size: NA; D: TRBD1; length: 16; CDR3: CASSLSPGQGGYEQYF; DNA: TGTGCCAGCAGCCTCAGTCCGGGACAGGGTGGATACGAGCAGTACTTC
J: TRBJ2-1; V: TRBV7-9; size: NA; D: TRBD1; length: 13; CDR3: CASSLAVTGKQFF; DNA: TGTGCCAGCAGCTTAGCAGTGACAGGGAAGCAGTTCTTC
J: TRBJ1-5; V: TRBV28; size: once; D: NA; length: 15; CDR3: CASSYLDRSNQPQHF; DNA: TGTGCCAGCAGCTACCTCGACAGGTCCAATCAGCCCCAGCATTTT
J: TRBJ2-2; V: TRBV30; size: NA; D: NA; length: 13; CDR3: CAWRRGGYGELFF; DNA: TGTGCCTGGAGGAGAGGGGGTTACGGGGAGCTGTTTTTT
J: TRBJ2-7; V: TRBV6-1; size: few; D: NA; length: 14; CDR3: CASSVSGGLGEQYF; DNA: TGTGCCAGCAGTGTTTCGGGGGGCCTGGGCGAGCAGTACTTC
J: TRBJ1-1; V: TRBV7-6; size: NA; D: NA; length: 16; CDR3: CASSPRQRGSTGEAFF; DNA: TGTGCCAGCAGCCCCCGACAGAGAGGATCAACAGGTGAAGCTTTCTTT
J: TRBJ2-2; V: TRBV29-1; size: NA; D: TRBD1; length: 13; CDR3: CSARTGNTGELFF; DNA: TGCAGCGCCCGGACAGGGAACACCGGGGAGCTGTTTTTT
J: TRBJ2-7; V: TRBV20-1; size: NA; D: NA; length: 10; CDR3: CSASTGKQYF; DNA: TGCAGCGCTAGTACGGGGAAGCAGTACTTC
J: TRBJ2-6; V: TRBV7-2; size: NA; D: NA; length: 12; CDR3: CARSSGANVLTF; DNA: TGTGCCCGGAGCTCTGGGGCCAACGTCCTGACTTTC
J: TRBJ1-2; V: TRBV5-6; size: NA; D: NA; length: 14; CDR3: CASSREQGLGGYTF; DNA: TGTGCCAGCAGCCGAGAACAGGGATTGGGTGGCTACACCTTC
J: TRBJ1-5; V: TRBV4-3; size: NA; D: NA; length: 18; CDR3: CASSQDHWGGYSNQPQHF; DNA: TGCGCCAGCAGCCAAGATCATTGGGGGGGTTATAGCAATCAGCCCCAGCATTTT
J: TRBJ1-2; V: TRBV19; size: NA; D: TRBD1; length: 15; CDR3: CATHRTGGRDYGYTF; DNA: TGTGCTACCCACCGGACAGGGGGCAGGGACTATGGCTACACCTTC